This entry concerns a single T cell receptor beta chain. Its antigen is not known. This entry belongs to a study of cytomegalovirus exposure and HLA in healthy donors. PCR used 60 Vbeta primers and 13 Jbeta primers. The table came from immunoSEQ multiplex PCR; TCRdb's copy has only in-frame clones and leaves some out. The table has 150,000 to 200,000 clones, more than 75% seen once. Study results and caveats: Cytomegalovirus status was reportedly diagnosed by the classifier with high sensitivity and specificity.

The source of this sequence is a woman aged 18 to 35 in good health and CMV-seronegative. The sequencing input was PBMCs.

This CDR3 reads CASSATSGSNTGELFF. In DNA, the CDR3 is TGTGCCAGCAGCGCGACTAGCGGGTCTAACACCGGGGAGCTGTTTTTT. The chain links TRBV7-9 to TRBJ2-2; 10 bases agree with TRBD2. The CDR3 runs to 16 residues. V trimming: 5 bases; J trimming: 2 bases; junction bases outside the gene matches: 5. Germline CDR1 SEHNR, CDR2 FQNEAQ (reference sequence).